This entry lists 32 T cell receptor beta chains sequenced from one sample in a study of cytomegalovirus exposure and HLA in healthy donors. The assay was immunoSEQ multiplex PCR, and TCRdb's table has in-frame clones only and misses some. Of approximately 110,000 clones listed, 88% are singletons. What was sequenced was PBMCs. The receptor source for this set is a woman between 18 and 30 years old in good health and CMV-seronegative.

The chain recombines TRBV6-4 with TRBJ2-7, with D perhaps matching TRBD2 (6 bases). This CDR3 is 16 amino acids long. V lost 4 bases, J lost 4 bases, and 20 bases lay in between. Germline CDR1 reads MRHNA; CDR2 reads SNTAGT. The CDR3: CASSGPEGGKAYEQYF. In DNA, the CDR3 is TGTGCCAGCAGTGGACCAGAGGGCGGGAAGGCTTACGAGCAGTACTTC.

The V gene is TRBV27, the J gene TRBJ2-7; 7 bases map to TRBD2. V was pared by 7 bases and J by 6 bases, with 12 bases of the junction left unmatched. The CDR3 extends over 14 amino acids. Germline CDR1 reads MNHEY; CDR2 reads SMNVEV (reference sequence). CDR3 in DNA: TGTGCCAGCAAGGCGGGAGCCTTATTAGGCGAGCAGTACTTC. Amino acid sequence: CASKAGALLGEQYF.

With regard to this clone: Other DNA sequences in this sample translate to the same CDR3. In nucleotides, the CDR3 is TGTGCCTGGAGTCGGGGGTTATCAGATACGCAGTATTTT. Protein sequence: CAWSRGLSDTQYF. The chain joins TRBV30 to TRBJ2-3; a weak D match, TRBD2 (6 bases). V gave up 2 bases and J gave up 4 bases, with 10 bases separating them. This CDR3 has 13 amino acids. Germline V CDR1 and CDR2: GTSNPN, SVGIG (reference sequence).

In this sample, this clone turned up a few times. J is TRBJ2-7 and V is TRBV5-1; 9 bases align to TRBD2. The V segment lost 7 bases and the J segment 4 bases; nucleotides outside the gene matches: 12. CDR1 is SGHRS and CDR2 is YFSETQ in the germline V gene. This CDR3 is built from 15 residues. The chain's CDR3 is CASGPSASGVYEQYF. In nucleotides, the CDR3 is TGCGCCAGCGGCCCGTCGGCTAGCGGGGTTTACGAGCAGTACTTC.

The chain has TRBV9 and TRBJ1-1; TRBD1 matches 8 bases. This CDR3 comprises 14 residues. Germline values: CDR1 SGDLS, CDR2 YYNGEE. Trimming removed 0 bases from V and 4 bases from J; junction bases left unmatched: 2. CDR3 bases: TGTGCCAGCAGCGTAGGGGACAGGTTCACTGAAGCTTTCTTT. Encoded protein: CASSVGDRFTEAFF.

This sequence joins TRBV10-3 and TRBJ2-5; 8 bases map to TRBD2. Trimming removed 7 bases from V and 4 bases from J; junction bases left unmatched: 14. CDR1 and CDR2 from the germline V gene are ENHRY and SYGVKD. The CDR3 length is 16 residues. CDR3 coding DNA: TGTGCCATCACTGACCCCTCCCGGGGGGGCGGAGAGACCCAGTACTTC. It yields the protein CAITDPSRGGGETQYF.

This chain uses TRBV9 with TRBJ1-1; D is ambiguous. Trimming took off 0 bases at V and 7 bases at J, with 16 bases between the two ends. CDR3 length equals 15 residues. From germline, CDR1 is SGDLS and CDR2 YYNGEE. CDR3 amino acids: CASSVGPQSEYEAFF. The CDR3 nucleotides are TGTGCCAGCAGCGTAGGGCCCCAGTCCGAATATGAAGCTTTCTTT.

The chain uses TRBV27 and TRBJ2-2; tentatively, D is TRBD1 (6 bases). This CDR3 is 16 amino acids long. V lost 6 bases to trimming and J lost 6 bases, with 20 bases between them. Per the germline V gene, CDR1 is MNHEY and CDR2 is SMNVEV (reference sequence). CDR3 sequence: CASSPGRNRDPGELFF. The CDR3 nucleotides read TGTGCCAGCAGCCCAGGCCGAAACAGGGATCCCGGGGAGCTGTTTTTT.

V gene TRBV27 combines with J gene TRBJ2-1, with D tentatively TRBD2 (5 bases). V dropped 2 bases and J dropped 10 bases, with 15 bases sitting between them. CDR1 is MNHEY, CDR2 SMNVEV, per germline (reference sequence). The CDR3 is 14 residues long. The DNA of the CDR3 is TGTGCCAGCAGTTTAACCCCTAACGAGGGCGAGCAGTTCTTC. Amino acid sequence: CASSLTPNEGEQFF.

The chain carries TRBV18 and TRBJ1-1; 10 bases fit TRBD1. CDR3 size: 15 residues. Germline CDR1 KGHSH, CDR2 LQKENI. The J segment lost 5 bases and the V segment lost 1 base, leaving 4 bases of the junction unmatched. The DNA for the CDR3 is TGTGCCAGCTCACCACTCGACAGGGGGCGAACTGAAGCTTTCTTT. Residues: CASSPLDRGRTEAFF.

The chain links TRBV27 to TRBJ1-2; D gene ambiguous. This CDR3 is built from 17 residues. The germline V and J ends were trimmed by 4 bases and 3 bases, with 21 bases remaining between them. CDR1 and CDR2 (germline): MNHEY, SMNVEV (reference sequence). The DNA for the CDR3 is TGTGCCAGCAGTTCCGCCTCTCCAGTACCCCCATACTATGGCTACACCTTC. Translated, it gives CASSSASPVPPYYGYTF.

The rearrangement links TRBV7-2 to TRBJ1-5, with 7 nucleotides matching TRBD1. Per germline, CDR1 SGHTA and CDR2 FQGNSA. The length of the CDR3 is 16 residues. With 4 bases clipped from V and 7 bases from J, the junction kept 13 bases outside the gene matches. The CDR3 DNA follows: TGTGCCAGCAGCTCTGAAGCTAACAGGGGCGGGCAGCCCCAGCATTTT. Its translation: CASSSEANRGGQPQHF.

The rearrangement joins TRBV15 to TRBJ2-2, with 11 bases lining up with TRBD2. The CDR3 totals 17 residues. V gave up 0 bases and J gave up 7 bases; unmatched junction bases: 7. Per germline, CDR1 LNHNV and CDR2 YYDKDF (reference sequence). CDR3: CATSRDRLAGGVGELFF. The CDR3 nucleotides read TGTGCCACCAGCAGAGATAGGCTAGCGGGAGGCGTCGGGGAGCTGTTTTTT.

This chain joins TRBV5-4 and TRBJ1-4; tentative D call: TRBD1 (6 bases). Germline V lookup: CDR1 SGHNT, CDR2 YYREEE (reference sequence). Trimming left V 3 bases short and J 7 bases short, with 13 bases between. The CDR3 is 14 residues long. This chain's CDR3 is CASSYGQFGEKLFF. CDR3 in DNA: TGTGCCAGCAGCTATGGACAGTTTGGTGAAAAACTGTTTTTT.

In this sample, this clone turned up a few times. The rearrangement uses TRBV6-5 and TRBJ2-3; 7 nucleotides line up with TRBD1. The CDR3 sequence is 12 residues long. After removal of 8 bases from V and 7 bases from J, the junction contained 6 bases not matched to a gene. Looked up from germline, CDR1 is MNHEY and CDR2 is SVGAGI. DNA for the CDR3: TGTGCCAGCCGGACAGGAGGATATACGCAGTATTTT. Translated, it gives CASRTGGYTQYF.

This sequence joins TRBV6-6 and TRBJ1-2; TRBD1 matches at 9 bases. With V trimmed by 7 bases and J by 0 bases, 3 bases remained unmatched. CDR1 is MNHNY and CDR2 is SVGAGI in the germline V gene (reference sequence). There are 14 residues in the CDR3. The CDR3 protein is CASTNRGPNYGYTF. CDR3 in DNA: TGTGCCAGCACCAACAGGGGGCCTAACTATGGCTACACCTTC.

The chain joins TRBV29-1 to TRBJ2-5, with D hard to call. Trimming left V 2 bases short and J 5 bases short, with 9 bases between. The V gene's germline CDR1 is SQVTM and CDR2 ANQGSEA. There are 12 residues in the CDR3. CDR3 DNA sequence: TGCAGCGTTGAACAGTCCGGGGAGACCCAGTACTTC. It is translated as CSVEQSGETQYF.

J is TRBJ1-1 and V is TRBV7-6; 8 bases are a match to TRBD1. The germline CDR1 and CDR2 sequences are SGHVS and FNYEAQ. J gave up 2 bases and V 6 bases, and 8 bases lay outside the gene matches. This CDR3 comprises 15 residues. The CDR3 sequence is CASSTGGGLNTEAFF. The DNA of the CDR3 is TGTGCCAGCAGTACAGGGGGGGGATTAAACACTGAAGCTTTCTTT.

J is TRBJ1-2 and V is TRBV10-1, with 8 bases fitting TRBD1. The V gene's germline CDR1 is WNHNN and CDR2 SYGVQD (reference sequence). The junction had 14 bases not matched to a gene; V was cut back by 8 bases and J by 0 bases. The CDR3 is 17 residues long. The CDR3 loop reads CASQEGQGIQANYGYTF. CDR3 DNA sequence: TGCGCCAGCCAGGAAGGACAGGGAATACAAGCTAACTATGGCTACACCTTC.

The chain carries TRBV6-6 and TRBJ2-7, with TRBD2 matching over 9 bases. J lost 10 bases, V lost 2 bases, and 9 bases had no gene match. CDR1 is MNHNY, CDR2 SVGAGI, per germline (reference sequence). The CDR3 sequence is 14 residues long. CDR3 region: CASSYETSGFRQYF. The CDR3 DNA reads TGTGCCAGCAGTTACGAGACTAGCGGTTTTCGACAGTACTTC.

The chain is built from TRBV28 and TRBJ1-1; D uncertain. This CDR3 comprises 13 residues. Trimming removed 6 bases from V and 0 bases from J, with 8 bases in between. Germline V gene sequence: CDR1 MDHEN, CDR2 SYDVKM. The CDR3 DNA sequence: TGTGCCAGCAGCTATACGATGAACACTGAAGCTTTCTTT. It codes for CASSYTMNTEAFF.

The gene calls are TRBV5-1 and TRBJ2-1; D remains unclear. The CDR3 runs to 13 residues. Germline values: CDR1 SGHRS, CDR2 YFSETQ. Trimming took 0 bases from V and 10 from J, leaving 11 bases between them. For the CDR3, the DNA is TGCGCCAGCAGCTTGGTCACATTACACGAGCAGTTCTTC. Its protein is CASSLVTLHEQFF.

In nucleotides, the CDR3 is TGTGCCAGCAGTTTGAATACAGGGGACTATGGCTACACCTTC. Residues: CASSLNTGDYGYTF. The rearrangement joins TRBV28 to TRBJ1-2; 7 bases align to TRBD1. CDR1 and CDR2 (germline): MDHEN, SYDVKM. The CDR3 spans 14 residues. V shed 3 bases, J shed 3 bases, and the junction held 4 bases outside the gene matches.

About this clone: The same CDR3 can be traced to other DNA sequences in this sample. J is TRBJ1-2 and V is TRBV14, with a possible D match to TRBD1 (5 bases). Trimming removed 0 bases from V and 5 bases from J, with 10 bases in between. The germline gives CDR1 SGHDN, CDR2 FVKESK. The CDR3 is made up of 14 amino acids. Written as DNA, the CDR3 is TGTGCCAGCAGCCAAGAGATCGGGGGTTATGGCTACACCTTC. Protein product: CASSQEIGGYGYTF.

This chain connects TRBV19 to TRBJ2-7; weak D call: TRBD2 (6 bases). The germline CDR1 and CDR2 sequences are LNHDA and SQIVND (reference sequence). V was trimmed by 6 bases and J by 2 bases, leaving 14 bases between them. This CDR3 comprises 14 residues. CDR3 protein: CASRSLAATYEQYF. Written as DNA, the CDR3 is TGTGCCAGTAGATCATTAGCGGCTACCTACGAGCAGTACTTC.

The chain recombines TRBV4-2 with TRBJ2-1; possible D gene TRBD2, 5 bases. V was trimmed by 0 bases and J by 0 bases, leaving 12 bases between them. Germline CDR1 and CDR2: LGHNA and YNFKEQ. CDR3 length: 17 residues. The DNA of the CDR3 is TGTGCCAGCAGCCAAGATAGAGGCCGGGGCTCCTACAATGAGCAGTTCTTC. Encoded protein: CASSQDRGRGSYNEQFF.

Details on this clone: Other nucleotide sequences from this sample produce the same CDR3. The chain is built from TRBV11-3 and TRBJ2-5, with D unclear. This CDR3 spans 12 amino acids. Germline V gene lookup returns CDR1 SGHNT and CDR2 YENEEA. Trimming shortened V by 1 base and J by 4 bases, and 4 bases separated the two germline ends. CDR3: CASSLGRETQYF. CDR3 nucleotide sequence: TGTGCCAGCAGCTTAGGGAGAGAGACCCAGTACTTC.

The genes are TRBV18 and TRBJ1-2; 9 nucleotides align to TRBD1. Germline V gene data show CDR1 as KGHSH and CDR2 as LQKENI. V lost 3 bases to trimming and J lost 0 bases; unmatched junction nucleotides: 17. The CDR3 is 20 amino acids. The CDR3 nucleotides read TGTGCCAGCTCACCCTACATGGCGACGTCCGGGACAGGGACTAACTATGGCTACACCTTC. Translating gives CASSPYMATSGTGTNYGYTF.

The chain links TRBV4-1 to TRBJ1-2, with a tentative D call TRBD1 (5 bases). V was trimmed by 2 bases and J by 6 bases, leaving 19 bases between them. The germline CDR1 and CDR2 sequences are MGHRA and YSYEKL. The CDR3 is 16 amino acids. CDR3 residues: CASSQPLRGRVDGYTF. The CDR3 DNA follows: TGCGCCAGCAGCCAACCCTTAAGGGGAAGAGTCGATGGCTACACCTTC.

In this sample, this clone turned up once. V usage is TRBV28 and J usage is TRBJ2-2, with D possibly matching TRBD1 (7 bases). From germline, CDR1 is MDHEN and CDR2 SYDVKM. The CDR3 covers 13 residues. V was clipped by 6 bases and J by 7 bases, with 12 bases between them. CDR3 sequence: CASRLQGGGELFF. CDR3 in DNA: TGTGCCAGCAGACTTCAGGGGGGCGGGGAGCTGTTTTTT.

This sequence joins TRBV2 and TRBJ2-3; 11 nucleotides align to TRBD2. This CDR3 contains 15 residues. Germline V gene lookup returns CDR1 SNHLY and CDR2 FYNNEI. V lost 8 bases and J lost 3; bases outside the gene matches: 7. In nucleotides, the CDR3 is TGTGCCAGCCTTATAGCGGGGGGGCCGACAGATACGCAGTATTTT. This gives the protein CASLIAGGPTDTQYF.

This sequence joins TRBV4-2 and TRBJ2-1; D is undetermined. Per germline, CDR1 LGHNA and CDR2 YNFKEQ. The V gene lost 3 bases and the J gene lost 10 bases, with 13 bases spanning the gap. This CDR3 is built from 13 residues. As DNA, the CDR3 is TGTGCCAGCAGCCAGGTAGCTGGCCGCGAGCAGTTCTTC. Its protein is CASSQVAGREQFF.